Each of the 16 T cell receptor beta chains below was sequenced from the same sample in a study of blood T cell repertoires in COVID-19. TCRdb's copy holds only in-frame clones and misses some; the assay was immunoSEQ multiplex PCR. The data contain 250,000 to 350,000 clones, 85% to 90% of them seen just once; the ten biggest clones take up approximately 4%. What was sequenced was peripheral blood. The source of these receptors is a woman aged 45-60 years with active or convalescent COVID-19.

CDR3 DNA sequence: TGTGCCATCAGTGACAGCGGGTTTAAGACCCAGTACTTC. Amino acid sequence: CAISDSGFKTQYF. The chain has TRBV10-3 and TRBJ2-5; weak D call: TRBD2 (6 bases). V lost 3 bases, J lost 6 bases, and 11 bases lay in between. The germline V gene encodes CDR1 ENHRY and CDR2 SYGVKD. There are 13 residues in the CDR3.

The genes are TRBV6-5 and TRBJ1-3; D is perhaps TRBD1 (5 bases). The germline V gene has CDR1 MNHEY and CDR2 SVGAGI. This CDR3 spans 14 amino acids. V shed 6 bases and J shed 0 bases, with 9 bases lying between them. CDR3 amino acids: CASSDSHSGNTIYF. DNA for the CDR3: TGTGCCAGCAGCGACAGTCACTCTGGAAACACCATATATTTT.

V usage is TRBV30 and J usage is TRBJ1-4; no clear D gene. Germline V gene sequence: CDR1 GTSNPN, CDR2 SVGIG (reference sequence). The length of the CDR3 is 13 residues. V shed 4 bases and J shed 5 bases, with 11 bases lying between them. The chain's CDR3 is CAWKHRLNEKLFF. As DNA, the CDR3 is TGTGCCTGGAAACATCGTTTGAATGAAAAACTGTTTTTT.

The chain links TRBV4-3 to TRBJ2-5, with D maybe TRBD2 (5 bases). This CDR3 spans 15 amino acids. V gave up 4 bases and J gave up 5 bases, with 17 bases separating them. Germline CDR1 reads LGHNA; CDR2 reads YSLEER. CDR3 loop: CASSLFVGPGETQYF. The CDR3 DNA reads TGCGCCAGCAGCCTATTTGTAGGGCCGGGGGAGACCCAGTACTTC.

This clone was recorded only once. CDR3 nucleotides: TGTGCCAGCAGTTACCCGGGACGGACCACAGGGCAGCCCCAGCATTTT. Protein product: CASSYPGRTTGQPQHF. The gene calls are TRBV6-2 or TRBV6-3 and TRBJ1-5; tentative D call: TRBD1 (6 bases). The CDR3 length is 16 residues. Germline V gene lookup returns CDR1 MNHEY and CDR2 SVGEGT. V was trimmed by 2 bases and J by 7 bases, leaving 18 bases between them.

The V gene is TRBV7-2, the J gene TRBJ2-3; D possibly corresponds to TRBD1 (5 bases). The germline gives CDR1 SGHTA, CDR2 FQGNSA. The germline V and J ends were trimmed by 4 bases and 4 bases, with 15 bases remaining between them. The CDR3 is made up of 15 amino acids. The CDR3 region is CASSSRTRVADTQYF. CDR3 nucleotide sequence: TGTGCCAGCAGCTCCCGGACAAGAGTGGCAGATACGCAGTATTTT.

This chain uses TRBV7-8 with TRBJ2-1; D is possibly TRBD2 (5 bases). CDR3 length: 14 amino acids. Germline V CDR1 and CDR2: SGHVS, FQNEAQ. With 5 bases removed from V and 3 bases from J, the gap between germline ends came to 11 bases. CDR3 sequence: CASSPERLYNEQFF. The CDR3 nucleotides read TGTGCCAGCAGCCCTGAGCGGCTCTACAATGAGCAGTTCTTC.

The chain combines TRBV28 with TRBJ1-5; no clear D. The CDR3 sequence is 14 residues long. V was clipped by 2 bases and J by 7 bases, with 12 bases between them. Germline-derived CDR1 and CDR2 are MDHEN and SYDVKM. CDR3 in DNA: TGTGCCAGCAGTTTAGCAGGATATCGACAGCCCCAGCATTTT. Its translation is CASSLAGYRQPQHF.

Remarks on this clone: A junction boundary mismatches the germline segment, possibly from a read error. The chain has TRBV7-6 and TRBJ2-7; tentatively, D is TRBD2 (6 bases). The CDR3 runs 13 residues. The V gene's germline CDR1 is SGHVS and CDR2 FNYEAQ. The CDR3 is CASSLAAGNEQYF. The CDR3 nucleotides are TGTGCCAGCAGTTTAGCGGCGGGGAACGAGCAGTACTTC. Complete variable domain (other parts from reference TRBV7-6 and TRBJ2-7): GAGVSQSPRYKVTKRGQDVALRCDPISGHVSLYWYRQALGQGPEFLTYFNYEAQQDKSGLPNDRFSAERPEGSISTLTIQRTEQRDSAMYRCASSLAAGNEQYFGPGTRLTVT.

The CDR3 nucleotides are TGTGCCAGCAGCTATCGATCTAGCTCCTACAATGAGCAGTTCTTC. Translation gives CASSYRSSSYNEQFF. The V gene is TRBV3-1 (or the pseudogene TRBV3-2), the J gene TRBJ2-1, with D unresolved. CDR3 length equals 15 residues. With 5 bases removed from V and 0 bases from J, the gap between germline ends came to 11 bases. The germline gives CDR1 LGHDT, CDR2 YNNKEL (reference sequence).

This rearrangement joins TRBV4-2 to TRBJ1-4, with TRBD1 matching over 7 bases. V lost 3 bases to trimming and J lost 13 bases; unmatched junction nucleotides: 2. The CDR3 contains 11 residues. The germline V gene encodes CDR1 LGHNA and CDR2 YNFKEQ. This CDR3 is CASSQGQTLFF. In DNA, the CDR3 is TGTGCCAGCAGCCAGGGACAGACACTGTTTTTT.

CDR3 residues: CASRPTGGSGNTIYF. CDR3 in DNA: TGTGCCAGCAGACCGACAGGGGGAAGTGGAAACACCATATATTTT. The V and J genes are TRBV27 and TRBJ1-3, with TRBD1 matching 9 bases. The CDR3 loop spans 15 amino acids. Germline lookup yields CDR1 MNHEY and CDR2 SMNVEV (reference sequence). The junction had 6 bases not matched to a gene; V was cut back by 6 bases and J by 3 bases.

The V and J genes are TRBV5-1 and TRBJ2-5; 9 nucleotides match TRBD2. Germline lookup yields CDR1 SGHRS and CDR2 YFSETQ. V lost 6 bases to trimming and J lost 5 bases; unmatched junction nucleotides: 11. The CDR3 is 15 amino acids. This chain's CDR3 is CASTPGSGRSETQYF. The CDR3 DNA is TGCGCCAGCACCCCGGGTAGCGGGAGATCGGAGACCCAGTACTTC. Drawing the rest from reference TRBV5-1 and TRBJ2-5, the complete variable domain is KAGVTQTPRYLIKTRGQQVTLSCSPISGHRSVSWYQQTPGQGLQFLFEYFSETQRNKGNFPGRFSGRQFSNSRSEMNVSTLELGDSALYLCASTPGSGRSETQYFGPGTRLLVL.

The rearrangement uses TRBV5-1 and TRBJ2-3, with TRBD1 identical over 7 bases. With V trimmed by 3 bases and J by 2 bases, 12 bases remained unmatched. The CDR3 has 17 residues. Germline lookup yields CDR1 SGHRS and CDR2 YFSETQ. CDR3 coding DNA: TGCGCCAGCAGCTCCCTCGCCGGCGGACAGGTCACAGATACGCAGTATTTT. This gives the protein CASSSLAGGQVTDTQYF.

This sequence joins TRBV2 and TRBJ1-4, with D possibly matching TRBD1 (6 bases). The V end was cut by 5 bases, the J end by 0 bases, with 10 bases between. Germline V gene data show CDR1 as SNHLY and CDR2 as FYNNEI. This CDR3 region has 15 residues. The CDR3 sequence is CASSPDSATNEKLFF. The CDR3 DNA follows: TGTGCCAGCAGTCCGGACAGTGCAACTAATGAAAAACTGTTTTTT. The variable domain in full, completed from reference TRBV2 and TRBJ1-4, reads EPEVTQTPSHQVTQMGQEVILRCVPISNHLYFYWYRQILGQKVEFLVSFYNNEISEKSEIFDDQFSVERPDGSNFTLKIRSTKLEDSAMYFCASSPDSATNEKLFFGSGTQLSVL.

The chain recombines TRBV30 with TRBJ1-6, with a possible D match to TRBD1 (5 bases). This CDR3 is built from 13 residues. From germline, CDR1 is GTSNPN and CDR2 SVGIG (reference sequence). The V end lost 4 bases, the J end lost 9 bases, and 13 bases lay between the germline ends. CDR3 DNA: TGTGCCTGGACGGGAGGGACGCCTTCACCCCTCCACTTT. Its translation is CAWTGGTPSPLHF.